The 19 T cell receptor beta chains below come from one sample, sequenced in a study of beta chain features in type 1 diabetes. Their cognate antigens are unknown. cDNA synthesis used the whole RNA isolate, giving expressed TCRB sequences. Some clones are missing from TCRdb's copy, which holds only in-frame ones; the method was immunoSEQ multiplex PCR. The table shows some 290,000 clones, with about 13% occurring only once. Study observations and caveats: Shortening that was moderate but significant affected the TCRB CDR3s of Type 1 diabetes patients in all four CD4+ subsets.

The specimen was naive CD4+ T cells from blood. Receptor source: a young man with type 1 diabetes.

V gene TRBV27 combines with J gene TRBJ2-1; D is possibly TRBD1 (5 bases). The germline V gene encodes CDR1 MNHEY and CDR2 SMNVEV (reference sequence). Trimming pared 5 bases from V and 8 bases from J, leaving 10 bases between. This CDR3 has 12 amino acids. This CDR3 is CASSAKGYEQFF. DNA for the CDR3: TGTGCCAGCAGTGCCAAGGGGTATGAGCAGTTCTTC.

This clone was detected a few times. The chain has TRBV18 and TRBJ1-2, with 7 bases aligning to TRBD1. The germline gives CDR1 KGHSH, CDR2 LQKENI. The CDR3 is 13 residues long. The J segment lost 3 bases and the V segment lost 8 bases, leaving 6 bases of the junction unmatched. The DNA for the CDR3 is TGTGCCAGCCGACAGGGAGTAGACTATGGCTACACCTTC. Its protein is CASRQGVDYGYTF.

DNA of the CDR3: TGTGCCTGGACAGGGTACACTGAAGCTTTCTTT. This encodes CAWTGYTEAFF. The chain links TRBV30 to TRBJ1-1; perhaps TRBD1 as D (5 bases). CDR1 and CDR2 from the germline V gene are GTSNPN and SVGIG (reference sequence). The CDR3 extends over 11 amino acids. Between the trimmed V and J ends, which lost 4 bases and 3 bases, there was a span of 6 bases.

This sequence joins TRBV28 and TRBJ1-5, with unresolved D. CDR1 and CDR2 from the germline V gene are MDHEN and SYDVKM. Trimming shortened V by 2 bases and J by 7 bases, and 12 bases separated the two germline ends. CDR3 length: 14 amino acids. The CDR3: CASSLTGKEQPQHF. CDR3 nucleotide sequence: TGTGCCAGCAGTTTAACCGGGAAGGAACAGCCCCAGCATTTT.

This clone was observed a handful of times. The chain is built from TRBV7-9 and TRBJ2-1, with 7 bases identical to TRBD2. V gave up 4 bases and J gave up 6 bases; unmatched junction bases: 9. This CDR3 contains 15 residues. Germline lookup yields CDR1 SEHNR and CDR2 FQNEAQ (reference sequence). Here the CDR3 DNA reads TGTGCCAGCAGCTCGAGCGGGATCGTGCTCAATGAGCAGTTCTTC. This translates into CASSSSGIVLNEQFF.

The chain is built from TRBV2 and TRBJ1-5; 10 bases line up with TRBD1. V trimming: 1 base; J trimming: 7 bases; junction bases outside the gene matches: 4. This CDR3 is 15 amino acids long. Germline V lookup: CDR1 SNHLY, CDR2 FYNNEI. CDR3 residues: CASSEGDRGRQPQHF. CDR3 DNA: TGTGCCAGCAGTGAAGGGGACAGGGGTAGGCAGCCCCAGCATTTT. The full variable domain, in which reference TRBV2 and TRBJ1-5 provide the parts outside the CDR3, is EPEVTQTPSHQVTQMGQEVILRCVPISNHLYFYWYRQILGQKVEFLVSFYNNEISEKSEIFDDQFSVERPDGSNFTLKIRSTKLEDSAMYFCASSEGDRGRQPQHFGDGTRLSIL.

CDR3 nucleotide sequence: TGCGCCAGCAGCTTTAAAGAGCCGAACACTGAAGCTTTCTTT. Translated: CASSFKEPNTEAFF. The chain combines TRBV5-1 with TRBJ1-1, with D hard to call. Per the germline V gene, CDR1 is SGHRS and CDR2 is YFSETQ. The CDR3 totals 14 residues. The V end was cut by 2 bases, the J end by 1 base, with 9 bases between.

The chain employs TRBV7-9 and TRBJ2-7; 7 bases align to TRBD1. The V and J ends lost 6 bases and 1 base, in that order; junction bases with no gene match: 6. The CDR3 totals 14 residues. Germline CDR1 and CDR2: SEHNR and FQNEAQ (reference sequence). In DNA form, the CDR3 reads TGTGCCAGCAGTCCACAGGGGCCATCCTACGAGCAGTACTTC. This gives the protein CASSPQGPSYEQYF.

This clone was seen a handful of times. The chain is built from TRBV5-6 and TRBJ2-3; perhaps TRBD1 as D (6 bases). The germline CDR1 and CDR2 sequences are SGHDT and YYEEEE. The CDR3 length is 14 residues. V was trimmed by 2 bases and J by 1 base, leaving 8 bases between them. The CDR3 reads CASSFGQRTDTQYF. The DNA of the CDR3 is TGTGCCAGCAGCTTCGGACAGCGCACAGATACGCAGTATTTT.

This clone came up a few times. CDR3 nucleotide sequence: TGCGCCAGCAGCTCGACCGGGACAGGGTTCGGTGGGGAGCTGTTTTTT. This encodes CASSSTGTGFGGELFF. The chain uses TRBV5-1 and TRBJ2-2; 9 bases fit TRBD1. The CDR3 has 16 amino acids. The V gene end was trimmed by 3 bases and the J gene end by 8 bases; junction bases not matched to a gene: 11. CDR1 SGHRS and CDR2 YFSETQ come from the germline V gene.

The V call is TRBV28, the J call TRBJ2-7, with 10 bases aligning to TRBD1. J gave up 3 bases and V 5 bases, and 7 bases lay outside the gene matches. The germline V gene has CDR1 MDHEN and CDR2 SYDVKM. The CDR3 contains 15 residues. CDR3 coding DNA: TGTGCCAGCAGTCGGGGGGGACAGGGGTACTACGAGCAGTACTTC. Protein sequence: CASSRGGQGYYEQYF.

V gene TRBV29-1 combines with J gene TRBJ2-3; 8 bases match TRBD1. This CDR3 has 15 residues. The V segment lost 1 base and the J segment 2 bases; nucleotides outside the gene matches: 5. Germline V gene lookup returns CDR1 SQVTM and CDR2 ANQGSEA. CDR3 DNA sequence: TGCAGCGTTGAAGGTTCAGGGGGCTCCACAGATACGCAGTATTTT. Translated: CSVEGSGGSTDTQYF.

This clone was seen a few times. The V call is TRBV30, the J call TRBJ1-1; no reliable D call. This CDR3 comprises 12 residues. Trimming took 5 bases from V and 2 from J, leaving 9 bases between them. Per germline, CDR1 GTSNPN and CDR2 SVGIG (reference sequence). The CDR3 DNA reads TGTGCCTGGGGTGGTAGTAACACTGAAGCTTTCTTT. It is translated as CAWGGSNTEAFF.

This chain connects TRBV9 to TRBJ2-3; weak D call: TRBD1 (7 bases). V was cut by 2 bases and J by 2 bases, with 18 bases left in between. CDR1 and CDR2 (germline): SGDLS, YYNGEE. The CDR3 loop spans 17 amino acids. The CDR3 sequence is CASSVRQGQRVTDTQYF. CDR3 sequence (DNA): TGTGCCAGCAGCGTGAGACAGGGCCAGCGGGTCACAGATACGCAGTATTTT.

The chain couples TRBV4-3 to TRBJ2-1; the match to TRBD2 covers 8 bases. V trimming: 0 bases; J trimming: 8 bases; junction bases outside the gene matches: 9. Germline lookup yields CDR1 LGHNA and CDR2 YSLEER. CDR3 length: 16 residues. The CDR3 DNA reads TGCGCCAGCAGCCAAGAGCACGGGAGGGTCTGGGATGAGCAGTTCTTC. It specifies CASSQEHGRVWDEQFF.

CDR3 nucleotides: TGCGCCAGCAGCCTTGGGACTAGCGAGAACACCGGGGAGCTGTTTTTT. Translated, it gives CASSLGTSENTGELFF. The chain uses TRBV4-3 and TRBJ2-2; TRBD2 aligns across 10 bases. V shed 4 bases, J shed 1 base, and the junction held 3 bases outside the gene matches. CDR1 LGHNA and CDR2 YSLEER come from the germline V gene. The CDR3 totals 16 residues.

The chain uses TRBV29-1 and TRBJ1-2, with D possibly TRBD1 on 5 matching bases. Trimming removed 7 bases from V and 5 bases from J, with 20 bases in between. CDR3 length equals 14 residues. Germline V gene lookup returns CDR1 SQVTM and CDR2 ANQGSEA. The CDR3 reads CSATPGGVRYGYTF. For the CDR3, the DNA is TGCAGCGCTACGCCCGGGGGAGTGAGATATGGCTACACCTTC.

This clone has more than one count but fewer than ten. This CDR3 is CASSYSTLAVQETQYF. In nucleotides, the CDR3 is TGTGCCAGCAGTTACTCTACTCTAGCGGTCCAAGAGACCCAGTACTTC. The chain joins TRBV6-6 to TRBJ2-5; 7 bases are a match to TRBD2. Germline CDR1 is MNHNY and CDR2 is SVGAGI (reference sequence). The CDR3 is 16 amino acids. The trim removed 0 bases at V and 1 base at J, leaving 5 bases unmatched.

This clone has just a few counts. The chain combines TRBV7-9 with TRBJ1-4, with D unresolved. CDR1 and CDR2 from the germline V gene are SEHNR and FQNEAQ (reference sequence). Trimming shortened V by 6 bases and J by 0 bases, and 8 bases separated the two germline ends. This CDR3 is 14 amino acids long. In nucleotides, the CDR3 is TGTGCCAGCAGTCGCACGGCAACTAATGAAAAACTGTTTTTT. It is translated as CASSRTATNEKLFF.